This TCR beta chain was captured in a study of blood T cells in healthy people across ages (dated by TCRdb to between 2015 and 2017). Some background on the complete study: Template switching captured roughly one uniquely barcoded TCR beta cDNA molecule per two T cells in model experiments. To avoid experimental bias, donors of different ages were distributed randomly across sequencing lanes. The study analyzed two additional independent replicas of 1 million unique cDNA reads from the same blood draw for two donors, one aged 18 to 29 and one aged 80 or older. The donors were split into four age groups: young (average 16 years), middle-aged (roughly 39), aged (62) and long-lived (roughly 86). Age-related changes in TCR beta repertoire diversity were measured in the study by deep sequencing normalized with unique cDNA molecular identifiers. General conclusions and limits of the study: As age increased, observed TCR beta diversity per million T cells dropped in a roughly linear way, and a significant reduction was already evident by age 40. Conclusive comparison of naive and antigen-experienced compartments was prevented by the profiling of bulk unsorted PBMCs. Compared with the aged group, more naive CD4+ T cells, fewer expanded clones and increased TCR diversity were shown by the long-lived group, suggesting age selection. Estimates of total diversity based on one million sequenced T cells were considered lower bounds and underestimates. The CMV infection status of donors was not known, potentially confounding age-related changes in expanded clonotypes. Observed TCR beta diversity correlated strongly with the percentage of naive T cells measured by flow cytometry.

This clonotype was seen many times. There is no known antigen for this receptor. No base quality information exists; no much larger clone differs at one position. Trimming removed 5 bases from V and 2 bases from J, leaving 6 bases between the germline ends. The CDR3 has 13 amino acids, counting the end cysteine and phenylalanine. Of all the DNA, just the CDR3 is kept, 39 bases in frame from base 1. For CDR1 and CDR2, the germline V gene lists MDHEN and SYDVKM. The approximately 39 donors, aged about 6 to 95 years, were systemically healthy Caucasian individuals from Russia. Approximately 9.7 milliliters of peripheral blood were drawn from each donor into EDTA-treated Vacutainer tubes. Ficoll-Paque density-gradient centrifugation was used to isolate PBMCs, with at least 6.5 million obtained per sample. Total RNA was extracted from PBMCs with Trizol reagent, with at least 6 micrograms obtained per sample. Naive CD45RAhigh/CD27high T cell percentages were measured by flow cytometry on a PBMC aliquot from every donor.

The method was 5' RACE. The second PCR ran for roughly 7 to 11 cycles and used a J-beta primer mix along with a sample-barcoded 5' primer. Each TCR beta cDNA molecule received a unique molecular identifier from a template-switch 5' adaptor carrying 12 random nucleotides. Each sample yielded at least 3 million CDR3-containing paired-end reads. The Mint cDNA synthesis kit, primed by a TRBC-specific oligonucleotide, was used to synthesize first-strand cDNA from all RNA. Following uracil-DNA glycosylase treatment, all cDNA underwent a first 18-cycle PCR with the universal primers M1SS and BC2_uni_R. Regarding the original processing steps: For normalization, 1 million high-quality reads, each with a distinct molecular identifier, were randomly selected from each sample. Reads sharing molecular identifiers were discarded rather than binned into consensus sequences. CDR3 identification, clonotype clustering and error correction used MiTCR with a Q25 quality threshold and the strictest error-elimination algorithm. Lower-bound total TCR beta diversity was estimated with a nonparametric unseen species model using Euler transformation. TCRdb itself trimmed the public reads at Q25 with fastp, ran MiXCR and retained productive beta chains. Each entry merges the rows of one CDR3 protein and shows their most common DNA and genes. The V and J calls and clone size come from TCRdb's table, not from the authors' own analysis. Here the sample has 1.8 million or so distinct CDR3 sequences; 35% to 50% occur a single time. The ten largest make up about 21% of the sample.

The clonotype was recovered from a human donor in good health. The sequencing sample was made of blood. The rearrangement combines TRBV28 with TRBJ2-2; the D gene cannot be resolved reliably. Read as DNA, the sequence is TGTGCCAGCAGTCAGGCCAACACCGGGGAGCTGTTTTTT. This translates into CASSQANTGELFF.